Below are 32 T cell receptor beta chains sequenced from a single sample in a study of blood T cell repertoires in COVID-19 (dated by TCRdb to the early 2020s). Libraries were built with the immunoSEQ multiplex PCR assay. TCRdb carries this immuneACCESS record with in-frame sequences only. Its versions omit some clonotypes, under half of them owing to an unresolved V gene in the studies checked, with the rest unexplained. This sample comprises roughly 150,000 clones, 84% of them detected only once. The leading ten clones occupy 9.5% to 13% of the sample. The specimen sequenced was peripheral blood. The receptors shown here come from a man between 65 and 85 years old with active or convalescent COVID-19.

The J gene is TRBJ2-5, the V gene TRBV6-5; D perhaps matches TRBD1 (6 bases). The CDR3 consists of 14 residues. The V end was cut by 5 bases, the J end by 2 bases, with 12 bases between. Germline V lookup: CDR1 MNHEY, CDR2 SVGAGI. This chain's CDR3 is CASSQSTGQETQYF. In nucleotides, the CDR3 is TGTGCCAGCAGTCAATCGACAGGACAAGAGACCCAGTACTTC.

This clone was detected once. The chain recombines TRBV18 with TRBJ1-1; D not certain. CDR1 and CDR2 from the germline V gene are KGHSH and LQKENI. Trimming left V 4 bases short and J 3 bases short, with 9 bases between. The CDR3 is 13 amino acids. The CDR3 DNA sequence: TGTGCCAGCTCACGCCCCGAGTACACTGAAGCTTTCTTT. This codes for CASSRPEYTEAFF.

This chain uses TRBV11-2 with TRBJ1-1; D not certain. Germline CDR1 reads SGHAT; CDR2 reads FQNNGV. V lost 1 base and J lost 1, with 10 bases in between. The CDR3 consists of 15 residues. CDR3 sequence reads: CASSLAGSGNTEAFF. CDR3 DNA sequence: TGTGCCAGCAGCTTAGCTGGCAGCGGGAACACTGAAGCTTTCTTT.

The rearrangement links TRBV15 to TRBJ2-1, with TRBD2 matching over 7 bases. Trimming at V came to 1 base and at J to 3 bases, leaving 3 bases not matched to a gene. Germline CDR1 is LNHNV and CDR2 is YYDKDF (reference sequence). This CDR3 is built from 15 residues. DNA for the CDR3: TGTGCCACCAGCAGAGGCGGGAGTAACTACAATGAGCAGTTCTTC. Encoded protein: CATSRGGSNYNEQFF.

The rearrangement links TRBV29-1 to TRBJ1-2; D gene uncertain. Germline V gene sequence: CDR1 SQVTM, CDR2 ANQGSEA. The CDR3 contains 12 residues. V lost 6 bases to trimming and J lost 0 bases, with 8 bases between them. The chain's CDR3 is CSVAIANYGYTF. The CDR3 DNA reads TGCAGCGTCGCGATCGCTAACTATGGCTACACCTTC.

CDR3 bases: TGTGCCACCAGCAAGGGACAGGGTGAGGACAATGAGCAGTTCTTC. It yields the protein CATSKGQGEDNEQFF. V gene TRBV15 combines with J gene TRBJ2-1; the match to TRBD1 covers 9 bases. J gave up 5 bases and V 4 bases, and 6 bases lay outside the gene matches. Germline lookup yields CDR1 LNHNV and CDR2 YYDKDF (reference sequence). This CDR3 spans 15 amino acids.

This chain uses TRBV5-1 with TRBJ2-5, with a tentative D call TRBD1 (6 bases). Trimming removed 2 bases from V and 5 bases from J, with 13 bases in between. The CDR3 spans 14 residues. Per the germline V gene, CDR1 is SGHRS and CDR2 is YFSETQ. Here the CDR3 reads CASSFMGQVETQYF. CDR3 DNA sequence: TGCGCCAGCAGCTTTATGGGACAAGTTGAGACCCAGTACTTC.

V and J are TRBV24-1 and TRBJ2-1; TRBD2 might be the D (6 bases). Deletions cut 9 bases from V and 2 bases from J, with 13 bases between. Germline values: CDR1 KGHDR, CDR2 SFDVKD. The CDR3 totals 14 residues. The CDR3 is CATGGPSTYNEQFF. The CDR3 region has the DNA TGTGCCACCGGAGGGCCCTCCACCTACAATGAGCAGTTCTTC.

The chain is built from TRBV19 and TRBJ1-4, with 7 bases matching TRBD1. CDR1 is LNHDA, CDR2 SQIVND, per germline (reference sequence). The CDR3 is 18 residues long. Unmatched junction bases numbered 8, after V lost 1 base and J lost 0 bases. The CDR3, as DNA: TGTGCCAGTAGTATAGCCAGGACAGGCCCTGCAACTAATGAAAAACTGTTTTTT. This encodes CASSIARTGPATNEKLFF.

CDR3 in DNA: TGTGCCAGCAGTTGGCTAGGCCAGCCCCAGCATTTT. Amino acid sequence: CASSWLGQPQHF. The genes are TRBV28 and TRBJ1-5; no definite D call. V was pared by 4 bases and J by 7 bases, with 8 bases between. Germline V gives CDR1 MDHEN, CDR2 SYDVKM. CDR3 length: 12 residues.

The V gene is TRBV6-6, the J gene TRBJ1-5; D remains ambiguous. The CDR3 extends over 14 amino acids. V lost 4 bases and J lost 5, with 12 bases in between. The germline CDR1 and CDR2 sequences are MNHNY and SVGAGI (reference sequence). Here the CDR3 reads CASSSFPSDQPQHF. CDR3 DNA: TGTGCCAGCAGTTCCTTCCCCTCCGATCAGCCCCAGCATTTT.

CDR3 in DNA: TGTGCCAGCAGCTTATTGTCGGCTAACTATGGCTACACCTTC. It encodes CASSLLSANYGYTF. The V call is TRBV7-8, the J call TRBJ1-2; D is ambiguous. CDR1 is SGHVS and CDR2 is FQNEAQ in the germline V gene. The CDR3 runs 14 residues. V was clipped by 2 bases and J by 0 bases, with 7 bases between them.

In this sample, this clone turned up once. The chain combines TRBV7-2 with TRBJ2-7; 8 bases line up with TRBD1. The CDR3 runs to 14 residues. Germline assignment: CDR1 SGHTA and CDR2 FQGNSA. The ends lost 5 bases at V and 10 bases at J; junction bases unmatched: 13. The CDR3 nucleotides are TGTGCCAGCAGCCAAGACAGGGGTTCTAACCAACAGTACTTC. Its protein is CASSQDRGSNQQYF.

A single count supports this clone. The genes are TRBV5-1 and TRBJ2-3, with TRBD1 matching 7 bases. V shed 4 bases and J 0 bases; nucleotides not matched to a gene: 8. This CDR3 spans 16 amino acids. Germline V gene sequence: CDR1 SGHRS, CDR2 YFSETQ. The CDR3 DNA reads TGCGCCAGCAGCGGACACCGGGACAGTAGCACAGATACGCAGTATTTT. The encoded protein is CASSGHRDSSTDTQYF.

The J gene is TRBJ1-1, the V gene TRBV12-3 or TRBV12-4, with 8 bases lining up with TRBD1. J was trimmed by 6 bases and V by 6 bases; bases with no gene match: 6. The CDR3 covers 13 residues. The CDR3 reads CASSRGQGAEAFF. Written as DNA, the CDR3 is TGTGCCAGCAGCAGGGGGCAAGGCGCTGAAGCTTTCTTT.

This chain joins TRBV5-1 and TRBJ2-1; D may be TRBD1 (5 bases). The CDR3 runs to 12 residues. Germline CDR1 is SGHRS and CDR2 is YFSETQ. V lost 4 bases and J lost 5, with 7 bases in between. CDR3: CASSRQNNEQFF. CDR3 nucleotides: TGCGCCAGCAGCCGACAGAACAATGAGCAGTTCTTC.

The chain uses TRBV28 and TRBJ2-1; maybe TRBD2 (6 bases). CDR3 size: 13 residues. Trimming removed 2 bases at V and 6 bases at J, with 8 bases between. Germline assignment: CDR1 MDHEN and CDR2 SYDVKM. In DNA form, the CDR3 reads TGTGCCAGCAGTTTAGGGGGGAGCAATGAGCAGTTCTTC. Amino acid sequence: CASSLGGSNEQFF.

The rearrangement links TRBV15 to TRBJ2-3; 8 nucleotides align to TRBD2. The CDR3 contains 17 residues. Per germline, CDR1 LNHNV and CDR2 YYDKDF (reference sequence). V gave up 0 bases and J gave up 8 bases; unmatched junction bases: 13. The chain's CDR3 is CATSRDRPAGASGTQYF. For the CDR3, the DNA is TGTGCCACCAGCAGAGATCGGCCAGCGGGGGCCTCGGGTACGCAGTATTTT.

To note about this clone: This CDR3 is also generated by other DNA sequences in the sample. The chain uses TRBV5-1 and TRBJ2-5; 8 bases are shared with TRBD2. This CDR3 spans 14 amino acids. The J segment lost 4 bases and the V segment lost 4 bases, leaving 6 bases of the junction unmatched. Germline loops: CDR1 SGHRS, CDR2 YFSETQ. The CDR3: CASSPGLAGETQYF. The CDR3 DNA reads as TGCGCCAGCAGCCCCGGACTAGCAGGAGAGACCCAGTACTTC. Filled out from reference TRBV5-1 and TRBJ2-5, the complete variable domain reads KAGVTQTPRYLIKTRGQQVTLSCSPISGHRSVSWYQQTPGQGLQFLFEYFSETQRNKGNFPGRFSGRQFSNSRSEMNVSTLELGDSALYLCASSPGLAGETQYFGPGTRLLVL.

The chain has TRBV5-1 and TRBJ2-3, with D hard to call. V was cut by 0 bases and J by 0 bases, with 5 bases left in between. Germline V gene lookup returns CDR1 SGHRS and CDR2 YFSETQ. CDR3 length: 14 amino acids. This chain's CDR3 is CASSLVPSTDTQYF. DNA of the CDR3: TGCGCCAGCAGCTTGGTTCCAAGCACAGATACGCAGTATTTT.

The chain joins TRBV4-3 to TRBJ1-2; 8 positions match TRBD1. The CDR3 is 12 residues long. Per germline, CDR1 LGHNA and CDR2 YSLEER. Losses at the gene ends were 2 bases for V and 8 bases for J; bases not matched to a gene: 1. Here the CDR3 reads CASSQQGAGYTF. As DNA, the CDR3 is TGCGCCAGCAGCCAACAGGGGGCAGGCTACACCTTC.

The chain uses TRBV27 and TRBJ2-7; 9 bases align to TRBD2. The CDR3 contains 16 residues. J gave up 5 bases and V 8 bases, and 16 bases lay outside the gene matches. CDR1 MNHEY and CDR2 SMNVEV come from the germline V gene (reference sequence). The CDR3 sequence is CASAPMGVAGVHEQYF. The DNA of the CDR3 is TGTGCCAGCGCCCCTATGGGAGTAGCGGGAGTCCACGAGCAGTACTTC.

The rearrangement links TRBV30 to TRBJ1-4; 9 positions match TRBD1. The CDR3 runs 15 residues. V gave up 2 bases and J gave up 7 bases; unmatched junction bases: 8. In germline, CDR1 is GTSNPN, CDR2 SVGIG (reference sequence). The CDR3 DNA reads TGTGCCTGGAGTTCACAGGGGGCGGGAGCTGAAAAACTGTTTTTT. This codes for CAWSSQGAGAEKLFF. The full variable domain, with the rest looked up from reference TRBV30 and TRBJ1-4, is SQTIHQWPATLVQPVGSPLSLECTVEGTSNPNLYWYRQAAGRGLQLLFYSVGIGQISSEVPQNLSASRPQDRQFILSSKKLLLSDSGFYLCAWSSQGAGAEKLFFGSGTQLSVL.

The V and J genes are TRBV6-4 and TRBJ2-6; D call uncertain. This CDR3 has 14 residues. The ends were cut back, 8 bases at V and 0 bases at J, with 8 bases in the middle. Germline V CDR1 and CDR2: MRHNA, SNTAGT. The CDR3 DNA reads TGTGCCAGCGCGAAAGCCTCTGGGGCCAACGTCCTGACTTTC. Its translation: CASAKASGANVLTF.

The chain carries TRBV5-1 and TRBJ2-7, with TRBD1 as a possible D gene (6 bases). Germline CDR1 is SGHRS and CDR2 is YFSETQ. The V and J ends lost 4 bases and 2 bases respectively, with 19 bases between them. There are 16 residues in the CDR3. The CDR3 protein is CASSGGQQGVAYEQYF. The CDR3 bases are TGCGCCAGCAGCGGAGGACAGCAAGGGGTGGCCTACGAGCAGTACTTC.

The chain has TRBV29-1 and TRBJ2-7, with D possibly matching TRBD2 (6 bases). This CDR3 contains 13 residues. Trimming stripped 7 bases from V and 1 base from J, with 14 bases between. Germline V gene data show CDR1 as SQVTM and CDR2 as ANQGSEA. CDR3 DNA sequence: TGCAGCGCCCGGGAGTCACGTTCCTACGAGCAGTACTTC. Translated, it gives CSARESRSYEQYF.

The chain carries TRBV6-5 and TRBJ1-1; the D gene is possibly TRBD1 (6 bases). Trimming cost V 0 bases and J 3 bases, with 8 bases left between them. This CDR3 comprises 14 residues. Looked up from germline, CDR1 is MNHEY and CDR2 is SVGAGI. The CDR3 here is CASSYSAGDTEAFF. CDR3 DNA sequence: TGTGCCAGCAGTTACTCAGCAGGGGACACTGAAGCTTTCTTT.

The CDR3 DNA is TGTGCCAGCAGTTCCCCCCTAGCGGGGGTTGAGCAGTTCTTC. Translated: CASSSPLAGVEQFF. The chain has TRBV6-2 or TRBV6-3 and TRBJ2-1; 10 nucleotides match TRBD2. Germline loops: CDR1 MNHEY, CDR2 SVGEGT. The CDR3 runs 14 residues. V was pared by 4 bases and J by 9 bases, with 6 bases of the junction left unmatched.

The V gene is TRBV28, the J gene TRBJ2-1, with 7 bases aligning to TRBD2. There are 19 residues in the CDR3. V gave up 2 bases and J gave up 3 bases; unmatched junction bases: 16. Germline values: CDR1 MDHEN, CDR2 SYDVKM. This CDR3 reads CASSLLPRLAVSRYNEQFF. The CDR3 coding sequence is TGTGCCAGCAGTTTACTCCCTCGGCTAGCGGTCTCACGCTACAATGAGCAGTTCTTC.

This clone has a single count. V is TRBV14 and J is TRBJ1-2, with 7 bases matching TRBD1. From germline, CDR1 is SGHDN and CDR2 FVKESK. The junction had 0 bases not matched to a gene; V was cut back by 3 bases and J by 8 bases. This CDR3 has 11 amino acids. The CDR3 is CASSQTGGYTF. The DNA of the CDR3 is TGTGCCAGCAGCCAGACAGGGGGCTACACCTTC.

The rearrangement links TRBV6-2 or TRBV6-3 to TRBJ2-7, with D unresolved. V lost 0 bases and J lost 4, with 7 bases in between. The CDR3 runs to 13 residues. CDR1 and CDR2 from the germline V gene are MNHEY and SVGEGT. The CDR3 sequence: CASSYSPAYEQYF. The CDR3 region has the DNA TGTGCCAGCAGTTACTCACCAGCGTACGAGCAGTACTTC.

The rearrangement uses TRBV5-1 and TRBJ2-5; TRBD1 agrees at 12 bases. This CDR3 contains 14 residues. From germline, CDR1 is SGHRS and CDR2 YFSETQ. J gave up 4 bases and V 3 bases, and 1 base lay outside the gene matches. CDR3: CASSWGQGAETQYF. The DNA for the CDR3 is TGCGCCAGCAGCTGGGGACAGGGGGCAGAGACCCAGTACTTC.